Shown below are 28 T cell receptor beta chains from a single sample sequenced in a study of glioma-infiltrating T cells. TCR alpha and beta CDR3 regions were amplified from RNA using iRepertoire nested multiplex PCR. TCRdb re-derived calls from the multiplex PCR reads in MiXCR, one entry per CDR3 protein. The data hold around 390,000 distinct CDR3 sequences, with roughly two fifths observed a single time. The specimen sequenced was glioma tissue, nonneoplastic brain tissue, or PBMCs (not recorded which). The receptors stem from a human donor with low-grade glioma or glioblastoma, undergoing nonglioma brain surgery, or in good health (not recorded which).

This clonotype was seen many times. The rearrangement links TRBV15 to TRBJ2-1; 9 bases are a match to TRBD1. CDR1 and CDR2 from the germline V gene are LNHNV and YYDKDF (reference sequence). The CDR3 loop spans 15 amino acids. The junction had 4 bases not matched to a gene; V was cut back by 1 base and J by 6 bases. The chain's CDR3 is CATSRVTGGGNEQFF. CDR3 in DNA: TGTGCCACCAGCAGAGTGACAGGGGGAGGCAATGAGCAGTTCTTC.

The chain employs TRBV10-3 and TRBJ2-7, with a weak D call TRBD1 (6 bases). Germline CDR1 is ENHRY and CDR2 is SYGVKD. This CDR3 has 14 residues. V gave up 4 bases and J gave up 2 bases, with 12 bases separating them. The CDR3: CAISGQGSTYEQYF. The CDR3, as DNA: TGTGCCATCAGTGGTCAGGGGAGCACCTACGAGCAGTACTTC.

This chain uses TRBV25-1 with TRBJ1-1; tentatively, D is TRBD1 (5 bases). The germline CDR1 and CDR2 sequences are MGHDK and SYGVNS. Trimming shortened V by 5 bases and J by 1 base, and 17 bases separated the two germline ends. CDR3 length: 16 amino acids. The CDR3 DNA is TGTGCCAGCAGTACGGCAGGGCGTGCTGGGAACACTGAAGCTTTCTTT. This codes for CASSTAGRAGNTEAFF.

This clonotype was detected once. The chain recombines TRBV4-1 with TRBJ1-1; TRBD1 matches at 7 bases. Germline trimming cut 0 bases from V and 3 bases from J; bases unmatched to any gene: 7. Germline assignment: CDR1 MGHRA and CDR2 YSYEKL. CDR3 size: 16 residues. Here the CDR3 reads CASSQDTTGRDTEAFF. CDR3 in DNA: TGCGCCAGCAGCCAAGATACGACAGGGCGAGACACTGAAGCTTTCTTT.

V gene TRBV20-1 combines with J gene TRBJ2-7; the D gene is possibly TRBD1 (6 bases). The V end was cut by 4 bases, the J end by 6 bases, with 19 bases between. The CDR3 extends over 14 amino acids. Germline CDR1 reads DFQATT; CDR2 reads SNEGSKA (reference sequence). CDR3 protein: CSAIAQGWRGEQYF. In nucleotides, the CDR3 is TGCAGTGCTATCGCACAGGGCTGGCGTGGCGAGCAGTACTTC.

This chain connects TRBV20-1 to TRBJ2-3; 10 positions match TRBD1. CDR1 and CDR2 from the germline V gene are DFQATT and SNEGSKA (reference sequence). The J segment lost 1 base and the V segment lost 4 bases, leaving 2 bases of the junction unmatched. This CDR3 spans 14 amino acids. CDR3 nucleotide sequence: TGCAGTGCTACCGGGACAGGGGGCACAGATACGCAGTATTTT. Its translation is CSATGTGGTDTQYF.

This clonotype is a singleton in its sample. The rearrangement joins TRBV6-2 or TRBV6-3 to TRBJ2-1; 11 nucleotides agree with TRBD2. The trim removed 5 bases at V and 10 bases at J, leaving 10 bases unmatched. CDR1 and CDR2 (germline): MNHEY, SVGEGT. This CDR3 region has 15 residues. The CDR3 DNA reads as TGTGCCAGCAGTCCGCCGGGACTAGCGGCTTACGAGCAGTTCTTC. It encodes CASSPPGLAAYEQFF.

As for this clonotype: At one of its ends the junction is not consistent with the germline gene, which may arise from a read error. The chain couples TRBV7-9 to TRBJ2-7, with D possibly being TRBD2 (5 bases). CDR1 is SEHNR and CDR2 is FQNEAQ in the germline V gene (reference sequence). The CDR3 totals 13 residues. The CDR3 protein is CASSSRGPYEQDF. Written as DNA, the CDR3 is TGTGCCAGCAGCTCTCGGGGTCCCTACGAGCAGGACTTC.

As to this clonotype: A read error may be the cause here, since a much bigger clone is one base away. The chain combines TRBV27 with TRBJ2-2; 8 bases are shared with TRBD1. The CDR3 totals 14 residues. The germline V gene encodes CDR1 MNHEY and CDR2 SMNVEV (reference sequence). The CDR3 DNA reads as TGTGCCAGCAGTCTTTTTCAGGGGGCCGGGGAGCTGTCTTTT. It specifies CASSLFQGAGELSF.

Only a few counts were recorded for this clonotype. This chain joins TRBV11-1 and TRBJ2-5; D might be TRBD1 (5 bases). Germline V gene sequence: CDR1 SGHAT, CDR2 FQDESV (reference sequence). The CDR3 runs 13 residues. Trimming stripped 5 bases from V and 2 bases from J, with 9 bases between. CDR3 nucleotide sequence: TGTGCCAGCAGCGGGGCAGGGCAAGAGACCCAGTACTTC. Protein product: CASSGAGQETQYF.

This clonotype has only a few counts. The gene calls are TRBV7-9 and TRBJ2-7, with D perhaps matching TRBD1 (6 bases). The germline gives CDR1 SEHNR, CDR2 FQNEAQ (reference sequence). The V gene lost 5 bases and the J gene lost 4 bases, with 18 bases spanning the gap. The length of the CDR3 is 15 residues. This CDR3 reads CASSLDRTPTYEQYF. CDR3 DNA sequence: TGTGCCAGCAGCCTAGACAGGACCCCCACTTACGAGCAGTACTTC.

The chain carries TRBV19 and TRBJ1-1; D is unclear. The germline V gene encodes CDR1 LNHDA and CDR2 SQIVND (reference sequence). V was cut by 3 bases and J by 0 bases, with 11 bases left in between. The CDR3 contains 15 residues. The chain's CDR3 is CASSIWAGVNTEAFF. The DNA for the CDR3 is TGTGCCAGTAGTATCTGGGCCGGGGTGAACACTGAAGCTTTCTTT.

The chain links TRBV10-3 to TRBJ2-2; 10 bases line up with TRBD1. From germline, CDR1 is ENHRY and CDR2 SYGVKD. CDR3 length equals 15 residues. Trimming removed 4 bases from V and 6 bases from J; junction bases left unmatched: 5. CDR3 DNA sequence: TGTGCCATCAGTGGACAGGGGGCCAACGCCGGGGAGCTGTTTTTT. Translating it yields CAISGQGANAGELFF.

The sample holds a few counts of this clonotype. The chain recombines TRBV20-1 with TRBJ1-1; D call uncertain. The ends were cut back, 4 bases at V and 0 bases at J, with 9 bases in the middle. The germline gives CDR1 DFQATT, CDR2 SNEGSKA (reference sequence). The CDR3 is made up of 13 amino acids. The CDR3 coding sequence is TGCAGTGCTATCCCCAGCATGAACACTGAAGCTTTCTTT. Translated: CSAIPSMNTEAFF.

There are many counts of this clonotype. The DNA for the CDR3 is TGTGCCAGCAGTCCTAGACAAGAGACCCAGTACTTC. Translated: CASSPRQETQYF. This sequence joins TRBV18 and TRBJ2-5; no firm D call. V was cut by 8 bases and J by 2 bases, with 9 bases left in between. The CDR3 has 12 residues. Germline CDR1 KGHSH, CDR2 LQKENI.

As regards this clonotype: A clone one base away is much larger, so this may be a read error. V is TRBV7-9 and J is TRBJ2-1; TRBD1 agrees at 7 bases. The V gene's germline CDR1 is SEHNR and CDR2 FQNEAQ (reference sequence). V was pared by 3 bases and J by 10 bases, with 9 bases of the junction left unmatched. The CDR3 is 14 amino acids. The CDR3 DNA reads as TGTGCCAGCAGCTTTGGGACAGCCTCCTACGAGCAGTTCTTC. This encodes CASSFGTASYEQFF.

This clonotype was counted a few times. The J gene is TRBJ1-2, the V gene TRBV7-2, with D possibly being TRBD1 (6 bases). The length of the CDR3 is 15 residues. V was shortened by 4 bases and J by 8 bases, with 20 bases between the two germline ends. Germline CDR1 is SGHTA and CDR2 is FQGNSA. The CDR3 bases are TGTGCCAGCAGCTCGGGGGGCATGGCCGGGGGGGGCTACACCTTC. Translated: CASSSGGMAGGGYTF.

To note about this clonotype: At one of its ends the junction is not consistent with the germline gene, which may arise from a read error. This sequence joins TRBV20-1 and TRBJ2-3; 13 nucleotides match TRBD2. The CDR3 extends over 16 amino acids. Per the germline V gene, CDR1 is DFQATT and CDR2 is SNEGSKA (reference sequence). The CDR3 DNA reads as TGCAGTGCATATACACTAGCGGGAGGGTTCACAGATACGGAGTATTTT. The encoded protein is CSAYTLAGGFTDTEYF.

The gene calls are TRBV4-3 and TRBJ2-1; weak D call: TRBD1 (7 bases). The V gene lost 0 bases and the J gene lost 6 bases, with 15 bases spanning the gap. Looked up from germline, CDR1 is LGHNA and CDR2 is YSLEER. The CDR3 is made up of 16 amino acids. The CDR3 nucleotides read TGCGCCAGCAGCCAAGACCCCCAGGGGGGAGCCAATGAGCAGTTCTTC. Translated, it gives CASSQDPQGGANEQFF.

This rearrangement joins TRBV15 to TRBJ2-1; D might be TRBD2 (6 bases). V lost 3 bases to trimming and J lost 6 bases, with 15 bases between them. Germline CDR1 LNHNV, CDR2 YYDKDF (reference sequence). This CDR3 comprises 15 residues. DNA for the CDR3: TGTGCCACCAGCAGGAGAGGGGACTCCGGCAATGAGCAGTTCTTC. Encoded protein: CATSRRGDSGNEQFF.

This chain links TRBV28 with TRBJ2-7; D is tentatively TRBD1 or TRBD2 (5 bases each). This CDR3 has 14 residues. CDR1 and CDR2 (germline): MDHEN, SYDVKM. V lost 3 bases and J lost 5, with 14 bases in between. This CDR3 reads CASSFLLGTHEQYF. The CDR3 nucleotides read TGTGCCAGCAGTTTCTTATTAGGGACCCACGAGCAGTACTTC.

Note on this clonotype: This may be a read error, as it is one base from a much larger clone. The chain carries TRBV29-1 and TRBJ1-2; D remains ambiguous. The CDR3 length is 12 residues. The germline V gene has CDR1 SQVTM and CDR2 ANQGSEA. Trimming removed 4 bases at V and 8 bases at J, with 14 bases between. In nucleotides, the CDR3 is TGCAGCGTTGGCTTAGTCTGGGGAGGCTACACCTTC. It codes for CSVGLVWGGYTF. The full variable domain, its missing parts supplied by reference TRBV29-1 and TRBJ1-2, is SAVISQKPSRDICQRGTSLTIQCQVDSQVTMMFWYRQQPGQSLTLIATANQGSEATYESGFVIDKFPISRPNLTFSTLTVSNMSPEDSSIYLCSVGLVWGGYTFGSGTRLTVV.

The CDR3 DNA sequence: TGTGCCAGCAGTGAAGGAGTCGGGACAGGGAAGTTCTTC. Translated: CASSEGVGTGKFF. This chain uses TRBV2 with TRBJ2-1; TRBD1 aligns across 9 bases. The V gene's germline CDR1 is SNHLY and CDR2 FYNNEI. Trimming at V came to 1 base and at J to 14 bases, leaving 6 bases not matched to a gene. The length of the CDR3 is 13 residues.

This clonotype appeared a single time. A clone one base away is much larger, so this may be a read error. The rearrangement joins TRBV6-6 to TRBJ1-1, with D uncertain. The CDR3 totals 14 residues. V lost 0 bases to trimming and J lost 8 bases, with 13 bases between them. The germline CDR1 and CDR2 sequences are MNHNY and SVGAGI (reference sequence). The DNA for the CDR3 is TGTGCCAGCAGTTACTCGAGTAGTTTTGGGGAAGCTTTCTTT. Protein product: CASSYSSSFGEAFF.

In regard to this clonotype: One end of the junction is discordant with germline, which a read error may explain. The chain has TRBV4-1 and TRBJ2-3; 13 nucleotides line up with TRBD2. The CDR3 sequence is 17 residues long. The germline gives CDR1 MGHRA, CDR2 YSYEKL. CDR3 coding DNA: TGCACCAGCAGCCAAGCCTCGGGACTAGCGGGGACAGATACGCAGTATTTT. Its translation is CTSSQASGLAGTDTQYF.

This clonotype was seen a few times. DNA of the CDR3: TGTGCCAGCAGTTACTCCCGGGACAGGACTTACAATGAGCAGTTCTTC. This codes for CASSYSRDRTYNEQFF. This rearrangement joins TRBV6-2 or TRBV6-3 to TRBJ2-1, with 8 bases identical to TRBD1. There are 16 residues in the CDR3. Germline CDR1 is MNHEY and CDR2 is SVGEGT. Losses at the gene ends were 0 bases for V and 4 bases for J; bases not matched to a gene: 5.

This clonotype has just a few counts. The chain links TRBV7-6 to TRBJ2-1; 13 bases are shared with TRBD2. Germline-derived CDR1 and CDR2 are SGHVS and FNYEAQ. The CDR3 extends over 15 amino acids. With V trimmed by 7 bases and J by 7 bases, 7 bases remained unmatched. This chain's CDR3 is CASKLAGGGGNEQFF. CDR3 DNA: TGTGCCAGCAAACTAGCGGGAGGGGGGGGAAATGAGCAGTTCTTC. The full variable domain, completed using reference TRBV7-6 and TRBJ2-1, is GAGVSQSPRYKVTKRGQDVALRCDPISGHVSLYWYRQALGQGPEFLTYFNYEAQQDKSGLPNDRFSAERPEGSISTLTIQRTEQRDSAMYRCASKLAGGGGNEQFFGPGTRLTVL.

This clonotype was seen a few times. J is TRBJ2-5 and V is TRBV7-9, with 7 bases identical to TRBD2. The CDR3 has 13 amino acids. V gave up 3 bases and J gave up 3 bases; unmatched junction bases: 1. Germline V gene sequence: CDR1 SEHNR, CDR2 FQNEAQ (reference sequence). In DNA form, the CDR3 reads TGTGCCAGCAGCTTTGGGGGGGAAGAGACCCAGTACTTC. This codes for CASSFGGEETQYF.